These 3 T cell receptor beta chains share one sample of origin, sequenced in a study of control samples from healthy donors and cancer patients. Libraries were prepared by immunoSEQ multiplex PCR; TCRdb keeps only in-frame clonotypes and omits some of them. The sample has 90,000 to 100,000 clones; approximately 88% are singletons. The specimen was PBMCs. The receptors stem from a man between 65 and 85 years old with lung cancer.

The rearrangement joins TRBV6-2 or TRBV6-3 to TRBJ1-2, with 11 bases lining up with TRBD1. V was pared by 5 bases and J by 8 bases, with 13 bases of the junction left unmatched. This CDR3 has 16 amino acids. Germline V gene data show CDR1 as MNHEY and CDR2 as SVGEGT. CDR3 sequence: CASSKPPRTGGQGYTF. DNA for the CDR3: TGTGCCAGCAGTAAGCCTCCCCGGACAGGGGGCCAGGGCTACACCTTC.

This chain connects TRBV7-2 to TRBJ2-1; 7 positions agree with TRBD2. V lost 0 bases and J lost 2; bases outside the gene matches: 4. The CDR3 is made up of 16 amino acids. Germline CDR1 SGHTA, CDR2 FQGNSA. The CDR3 is CASSLAVTSAYNEQFF. The CDR3 DNA is TGTGCCAGCAGCTTAGCAGTCACTAGCGCCTACAATGAGCAGTTCTTC.

The rearrangement joins TRBV10-3 to TRBJ2-1; perhaps TRBD2 as D (6 bases). This CDR3 region has 14 residues. V dropped 0 bases and J dropped 9 bases, with 12 bases sitting between them. The V gene's germline CDR1 is ENHRY and CDR2 SYGVKD. CDR3 loop: CAISESKVSGEQFF. The CDR3, as DNA: TGTGCCATCAGTGAGTCGAAGGTTAGCGGTGAGCAGTTCTTC.